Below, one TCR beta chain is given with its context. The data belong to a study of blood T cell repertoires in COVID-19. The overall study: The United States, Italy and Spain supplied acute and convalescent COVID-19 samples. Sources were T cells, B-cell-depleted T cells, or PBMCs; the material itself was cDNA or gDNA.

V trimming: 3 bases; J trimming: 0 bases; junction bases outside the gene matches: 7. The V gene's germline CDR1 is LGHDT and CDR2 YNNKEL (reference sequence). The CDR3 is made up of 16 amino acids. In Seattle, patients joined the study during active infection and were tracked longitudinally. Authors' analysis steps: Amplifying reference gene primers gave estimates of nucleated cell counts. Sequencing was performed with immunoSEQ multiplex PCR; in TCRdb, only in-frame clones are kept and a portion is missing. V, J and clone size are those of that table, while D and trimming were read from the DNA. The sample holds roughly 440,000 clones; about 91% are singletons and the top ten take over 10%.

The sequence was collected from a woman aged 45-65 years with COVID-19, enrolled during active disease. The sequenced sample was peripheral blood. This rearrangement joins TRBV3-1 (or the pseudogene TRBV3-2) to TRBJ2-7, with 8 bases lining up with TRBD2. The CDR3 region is CASSHGSGESSYEQYF. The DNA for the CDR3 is TGTGCCAGCAGCCACGGTAGCGGGGAGAGCTCCTACGAGCAGTACTTC.